The 15 T cell receptor beta chains in this list originate from one sample, sequenced in a study of a mutant IDH1 vaccine in newly diagnosed glioma. TCRdb's copy holds only in-frame clones and misses some; the assay was immunoSEQ multiplex PCR. This repertoire shows 70,000 or so clones, over 70% found once; its top ten account for approximately 4.5%. Sample time point: baseline, week 1 (first vaccination visit). The treatment: pre-vaccination baseline after standard-of-care therapy. Source: peripheral blood mononuclear cells (PBMCs), taken from a glioma patient treated with radiotherapy, temozolomide or both. These receptors were obtained from a woman between 18 and 29 years old with glioma. Some clones in this sample may be carry-over from other donors' samples.

The chain joins TRBV5-1 to TRBJ2-5, with 7 bases identical to TRBD1. The CDR3 loop spans 14 amino acids. The V segment lost 0 bases and the J segment 5 bases; nucleotides outside the gene matches: 4. CDR1 and CDR2 (germline): SGHRS, YFSETQ. The CDR3 loop is CASSLATGQETQYF. CDR3 in DNA: TGCGCCAGCAGCTTGGCGACAGGGCAGGAGACCCAGTACTTC.

The chain's CDR3 is CSVGDRVGEQYF. CDR3 in DNA: TGCAGCGTTGGCGACAGGGTGGGCGAGCAGTACTTC. The chain joins TRBV29-1 to TRBJ2-7; 7 bases align to TRBD1. V was pared by 4 bases and J by 6 bases, with 6 bases of the junction left unmatched. There are 12 residues in the CDR3. CDR1 is SQVTM, CDR2 ANQGSEA, per germline.

The chain joins TRBV15 to TRBJ1-1, with no clear D. The CDR3 has 12 residues. From germline, CDR1 is LNHNV and CDR2 YYDKDF (reference sequence). V was shortened by 0 bases and J by 6 bases, with 5 bases between the two germline ends. This chain's CDR3 is CATSRDSPEAFF. The CDR3 coding sequence is TGTGCCACCAGCAGAGATTCCCCTGAAGCTTTCTTT.

On this clone itself: Other DNA sequences in this specimen translate into the identical CDR3. The CDR3 DNA is TGTGCCAGCAGGGACAGGGGATCTGGAAACACCATATATTTT. Protein sequence: CASRDRGSGNTIYF. The V and J genes are TRBV25-1 and TRBJ1-3; 9 bases align to TRBD1. Germline lookup yields CDR1 MGHDK and CDR2 SYGVNS. CDR3 length: 14 amino acids. Trimming removed 6 bases from V and 1 base from J; junction bases left unmatched: 1.

About this clone: This sample also contains other DNA sequences that code for the same CDR3. The chain couples TRBV19 to TRBJ1-3; D is undetermined. CDR1 LNHDA and CDR2 SQIVND come from the germline V gene (reference sequence). V was pared by 5 bases and J by 4 bases, with 9 bases between. The length of the CDR3 is 13 residues. CDR3 in DNA: TGTGCCAGTAGTCCGGGTCCCGGAAACACCATATATTTT. Its translation: CASSPGPGNTIYF.

The chain's CDR3 is CASSLAVEATGELFF. CDR3 coding DNA: TGCGCCAGCAGCTTGGCGGTTGAGGCCACCGGGGAGCTGTTTTTT. The rearrangement links TRBV5-1 to TRBJ2-2; D remains unclear. The length of the CDR3 is 15 residues. The V end was cut by 0 bases, the J end by 4 bases, with 10 bases between. Germline lookup yields CDR1 SGHRS and CDR2 YFSETQ.

This chain joins TRBV29-1 and TRBJ1-2; tentatively, D is TRBD1 (5 bases). CDR1 and CDR2 (germline): SQVTM, ANQGSEA. The CDR3 loop spans 12 amino acids. Trimming took 0 bases from V and 7 from J, leaving 9 bases between them. CDR3 region: CSVEDNGGGYTF. In nucleotides, the CDR3 is TGCAGCGTTGAAGACAACGGGGGTGGCTACACCTTC.

V gene TRBV6-4 combines with J gene TRBJ2-3; the D gene is possibly TRBD1 (5 bases). CDR1 and CDR2 from the germline V gene are MRHNA and SNTAGT. The CDR3 is 16 residues long. V was pared by 2 bases and J by 1 base, with 13 bases between. CDR3 nucleotides: TGTGCCAGCAGTGACACACCGACAGACCGCACAGATACGCAGTATTTT. As protein: CASSDTPTDRTDTQYF.

The rearrangement uses TRBV13 and TRBJ2-3; 9 bases fit TRBD2. This CDR3 is built from 14 residues. Germline V gene sequence: CDR1 PRHDT, CDR2 FYEKMQ (reference sequence). V lost 5 bases, J lost 1 base, and 1 base stayed unmatched. CDR3 coding DNA: TGTGCCAGCAGCCCTAGCGGGGGCACAGATACGCAGTATTTT. This sequence encodes CASSPSGGTDTQYF. Complete variable domain (other parts from reference TRBV13 and TRBJ2-3): AAGVIQSPRHLIKEKRETATLKCYPIPRHDTVYWYQQGPGQDPQFLISFYEKMQSDKGSIPDRFSAQQFSDYHSELNMSSLELGDSALYFCASSPSGGTDTQYFGPGTRLTVL.

This clone has a single count. The CDR3 DNA reads TGTGCCAGCAGTGGGGGGCGGAATAATTCACCCCTCCACTTT. Protein product: CASSGGRNNSPLHF. The V gene is TRBV7-9, the J gene TRBJ1-6; a weak D match, TRBD1 (6 bases). The V and J ends lost 6 bases and 5 bases respectively, with 11 bases between them. The CDR3 spans 14 residues. Germline V gene sequence: CDR1 SEHNR, CDR2 FQNEAQ (reference sequence).

The chain couples TRBV12-5 to TRBJ2-4, with no clear D. Trimming left V 1 base short and J 4 bases short, with 2 bases between. From germline, CDR1 is LGHNT and CDR2 FRNRAP. The CDR3 consists of 12 residues. The CDR3 DNA sequence: TGTGCTAGTGGTTTGGGTAAAAACATTCAGTACTTC. Amino acid sequence: CASGLGKNIQYF.

This chain uses TRBV7-9 with TRBJ1-1; 7 nucleotides align to TRBD1. The germline gives CDR1 SEHNR, CDR2 FQNEAQ (reference sequence). The junction had 9 bases not matched to a gene; V was cut back by 7 bases and J by 4 bases. There are 14 residues in the CDR3. In nucleotides, the CDR3 is TGTGCCAGCATCCCAGGGGGGGGTCGCACTGAAGCTTTCTTT. It yields the protein CASIPGGGRTEAFF. The variable domain in full, with the rest retrieved from reference TRBV7-9 and TRBJ1-1, is DTGVSQNPRHKITKRGQNVTFRCDPISEHNRLYWYRQTLGQGPEFLTYFQNEAQLEKSRLLSDRFSAERPKGSFSTLEIQRTEQGDSAMYLCASIPGGGRTEAFFGQGTRLTVV.

The rearrangement links TRBV5-4 to TRBJ2-7, with a tentative D call TRBD2 (6 bases). Trimming took off 3 bases at V and 7 bases at J, with 20 bases between the two ends. Germline CDR1 is SGHNT and CDR2 is YYREEE (reference sequence). CDR3 length: 15 amino acids. Here the CDR3 reads CASSWGDRDSPEQYF. In nucleotides, the CDR3 is TGTGCCAGCAGCTGGGGGGACCGGGACTCTCCTGAGCAGTACTTC.

Only a few counts were recorded for this clone. The chain recombines TRBV11-2 with TRBJ2-3; TRBD2 matches 7 bases. Germline V gives CDR1 SGHAT, CDR2 FQNNGV. This CDR3 has 11 residues. The trim removed 8 bases at V and 9 bases at J, leaving 5 bases unmatched. CDR3 protein: CASRGEGTQYF. For the CDR3, the DNA is TGTGCCAGCCGTGGGGAGGGAACGCAGTATTTT. Drawing the rest from reference TRBV11-2 and TRBJ2-3, the complete variable domain is EAGVAQSPRYKIIEKRQSVAFWCNPISGHATLYWYQQILGQGPKLLIQFQNNGVVDDSQLPKDRFSAERLKGVDSTLKIQPAKLEDSAVYLCASRGEGTQYFGPGTRLTVL.

The J gene is TRBJ2-7, the V gene TRBV25-1; D is uncertain. V lost 2 bases, J lost 4 bases, and 3 bases lay in between. The CDR3 loop spans 11 amino acids. Germline V gene sequence: CDR1 MGHDK, CDR2 SYGVNS. CDR3 DNA: TGTGCCAGCAGTGAAAAGTACGAGCAGTACTTC. Protein: CASSEKYEQYF.